This T cell receptor (beta chain) was sequenced in a study of tumor T cells in aggressive B-cell lymphoma. Measured with immunoSEQ multiplex PCR; TCRdb has only the in-frame clones, and not every one. The top ten clones hold 3% to 3.5% of a sample with 9,000 to 13,000 clones, around nine tenths of them seen once. On this clone: The junction and the germline gene differ at one end; a read error may be behind it.

Germline V gives CDR1 SGHDN, CDR2 FVKESK. The CDR3 runs to 12 residues. This TCR was sampled from an adult with diffuse large B cell lymphoma. Sequences were obtained from tumor tissue. The genes are TRBV14 and TRBJ1-2; 10 bases are shared with TRBD1. The CDR3 sequence: CASSQRTGGSSF. CDR3 DNA: TGTGCCAGCAGCCAAAGGACAGGGGGTTCCTCCTTC.